Listed below are T cell receptor beta chains from one sample, sequenced in a study of shared clonotypes between healthy human individuals. The repertoire was sequenced with immunoSEQ multiplex PCR; TCRdb's copy has only in-frame clones and lacks some. This sample has about 980,000 clones, with about three quarters found just once. Sequencing was carried out using memory CD4+ T cells sorted from blood. The receptor set was obtained from a man aged 18 to 30 in good health. Each CDR3 is given without its conserved first and last residue.

>TRBV10-3|TRBJ2-3
AISDLAGERISTDTQY
>TRBV18|TRBJ1-1
ASSPRDRGILGTEAF
>TRBV9|TRBJ2-2
ASSRAGQNTGELF
>TRBV5-8|TRBJ1-5
ASSRGGLYQPQH
>TRBV30|TRBJ1-1
AWSTGGQAF
>TRBV7-9|TRBJ2-4
ASSLYRPGAKNIQY
>TRBV5-1|TRBJ2-3
ASSARPSGGTDTQY
>TRBV6-6|TRBJ2-7
ASILGPRASSYEQY
>TRBV9|TRBJ2-6
ASSVDYNFGANVLT
>TRBV2|TRBJ2-7
ASSPWVGYEQY
>TRBV11-2|TRBJ1-1
ASNPDGLNTEAF
>TRBV7-2|TRBJ1-3
ASSLDPGSGNTIY
>TRBV6-1|TRBJ2-7
ASRPGLAVYEQY
>TRBV19|TRBJ2-1
ASSIEATGTSFYNEQF
>TRBV5-6|TRBJ1-3
ASSLGSGQGVAGNTIY
>TRBV10-2|TRBJ1-5
ASSESRSAGPQH
>TRBV5-4|TRBJ1-1
ASSHQQVGLAF
>TRBV5-6|TRBJ2-7
ASSLPSSYEQY
>TRBV20-1|TRBJ2-5
SDSGGETQY
>TRBV7-9|TRBJ1-1
ASSLNQGQGSEAF
>TRBV7-2|TRBJ2-7
ASSLRSGGSSYEQY
>TRBV2|TRBJ1-5
ASSPGTGGNQPQH
>TRBV28|TRBJ1-1
ASSHERRNTEAF
>TRBV14|TRBJ2-7
ASSPGRASGVYEQY
>TRBV4-1|TRBJ2-7
ASSHVPVTAYYEQY
>TRBV5-5|TRBJ2-1
ASSLGLAGEYNEQF
>TRBV20-1|TRBJ2-7
SVQQDYEQY
>TRBV18|TRBJ1-2
ASSPTDNYGYT
>TRBV27|TRBJ1-5
ASSTKEHQPQH
>TRBV5-1|TRBJ2-3
ASSKDGKGTDTQY
>TRBV19|TRBJ1-5
ASSPSVSNQPQH
>TRBV18|TRBJ2-2
ASSPRGSTGELF
>TRBV30|TRBJ1-1
AWSVQTEAF
>TRBV11-2|TRBJ1-6
ASRVGIRDNSPLH
>TRBV19|TRBJ1-1
ASSIRGMNTEAF
>TRBV7-9|TRBJ1-5
ASSLGQQNQPQH
>TRBV21-1|TRBJ2-7
ASAKAGGGQY
>TRBV5-1|TRBJ2-3
ASCRDYPSTDTQY
>TRBV30|TRBJ1-2
AWSTLGGYT
>TRBV18|TRBJ2-4
ASSPRLEKIAKNIQY
>TRBV7-2|TRBJ1-5
ASSSSRVVGNQPQH
>TRBV30|TRBJ1-6
AWSEGWGGNSPLH
>TRBV7-9|TRBJ2-2
ASSTDNRATGELF
>TRBV11-2|TRBJ1-1
ASSLVEGTEAF
>TRBV30|TRBJ2-3
AWKTSGTDTQY
>TRBV5-7|TRBJ1-6
ASRWTVNSPLH
>TRBV10-3|TRBJ1-4
AISDWGTDEKLF
>TRBV6-1|TRBJ2-2
ASSEQGAGGELF
>TRBV11-1|TRBJ1-4
ASSLVSGRGNEKLF
>TRBV6-5|TRBJ2-5
ASSYRGFGETQY